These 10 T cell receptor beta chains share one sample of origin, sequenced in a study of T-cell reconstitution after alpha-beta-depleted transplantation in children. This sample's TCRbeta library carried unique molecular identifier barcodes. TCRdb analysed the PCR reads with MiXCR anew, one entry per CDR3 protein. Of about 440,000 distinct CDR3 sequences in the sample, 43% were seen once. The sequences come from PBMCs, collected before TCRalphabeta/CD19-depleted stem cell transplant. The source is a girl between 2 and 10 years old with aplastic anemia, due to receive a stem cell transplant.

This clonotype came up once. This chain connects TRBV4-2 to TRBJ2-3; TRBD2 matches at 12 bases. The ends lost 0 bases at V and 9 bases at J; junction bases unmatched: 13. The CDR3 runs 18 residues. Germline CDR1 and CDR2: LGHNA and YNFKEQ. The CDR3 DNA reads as TGTGCCAGCAGCCAAGATTTGACTAGCGGGGGACTGTGGGCCACGCAGTATTTT. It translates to CASSQDLTSGGLWATQYF.

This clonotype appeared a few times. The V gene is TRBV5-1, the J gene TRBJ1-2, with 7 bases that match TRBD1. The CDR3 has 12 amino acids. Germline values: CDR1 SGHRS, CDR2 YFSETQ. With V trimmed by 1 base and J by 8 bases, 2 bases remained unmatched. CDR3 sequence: CASSLTGVGYTF. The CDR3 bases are TGCGCCAGCAGCTTGACAGGGGTCGGCTACACCTTC.

The CDR3 sequence: CASSLEAGTGIRDTEAFF. Written as DNA, the CDR3 is TGTGCCAGCAGCTTAGAAGCGGGGACAGGGATTAGGGATACTGAAGCTTTCTTT. The rearrangement uses TRBV7-6 and TRBJ1-1; 9 bases map to TRBD1. This CDR3 contains 18 residues. Germline-derived CDR1 and CDR2 are SGHVS and FNYEAQ. V lost 1 base and J lost 5; bases outside the gene matches: 14.

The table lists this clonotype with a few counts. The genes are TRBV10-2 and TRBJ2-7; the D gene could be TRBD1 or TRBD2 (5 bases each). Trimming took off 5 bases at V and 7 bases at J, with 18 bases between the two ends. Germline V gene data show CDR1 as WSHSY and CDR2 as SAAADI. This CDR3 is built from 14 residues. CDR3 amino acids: CASSSGPSTAEQYF. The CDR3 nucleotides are TGCGCCAGCAGTTCGGGACCCTCCACTGCTGAGCAGTACTTC.

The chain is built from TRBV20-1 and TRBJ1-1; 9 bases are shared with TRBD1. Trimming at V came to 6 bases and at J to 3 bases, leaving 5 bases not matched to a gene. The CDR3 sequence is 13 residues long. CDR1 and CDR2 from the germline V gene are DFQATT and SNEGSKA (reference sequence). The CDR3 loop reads CSAPRTGDTEAFF. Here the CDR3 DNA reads TGCAGTGCACCGCGGACAGGGGACACTGAAGCTTTCTTT.

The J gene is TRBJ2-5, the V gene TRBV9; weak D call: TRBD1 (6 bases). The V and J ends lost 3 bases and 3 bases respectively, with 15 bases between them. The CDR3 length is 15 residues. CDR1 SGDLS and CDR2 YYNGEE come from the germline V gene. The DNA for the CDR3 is TGTGCCAGCAGCGAGGGGGTTAGGACCGAAGAGACCCAGTACTTC. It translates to CASSEGVRTEETQYF.

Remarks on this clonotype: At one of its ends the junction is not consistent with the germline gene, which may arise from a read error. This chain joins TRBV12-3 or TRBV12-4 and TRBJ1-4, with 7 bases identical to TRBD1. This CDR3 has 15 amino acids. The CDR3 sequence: CASSPPDRSNETLFF. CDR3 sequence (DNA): TGTGCCAGCAGTCCCCCGGACAGGTCGAACGAAACACTGTTTTTT.

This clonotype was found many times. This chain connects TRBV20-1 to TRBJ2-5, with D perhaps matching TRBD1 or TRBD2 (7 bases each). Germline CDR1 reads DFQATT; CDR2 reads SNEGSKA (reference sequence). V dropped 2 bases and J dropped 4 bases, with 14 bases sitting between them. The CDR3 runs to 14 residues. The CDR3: CSARSARGGETQYF. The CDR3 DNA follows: TGCAGTGCTAGATCAGCCAGGGGGGGAGAGACCCAGTACTTC.

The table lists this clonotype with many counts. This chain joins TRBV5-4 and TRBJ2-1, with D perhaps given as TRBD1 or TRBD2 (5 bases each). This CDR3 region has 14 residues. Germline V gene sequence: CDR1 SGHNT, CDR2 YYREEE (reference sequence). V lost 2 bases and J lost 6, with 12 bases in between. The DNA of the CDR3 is TGTGCCAGCAGCTTAGGGTGGGGGAGCAATGAGCAGTTCTTC. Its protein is CASSLGWGSNEQFF. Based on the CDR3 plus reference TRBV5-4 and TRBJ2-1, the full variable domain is ETGVTQSPTHLIKTRGQQVTLRCSSQSGHNTVSWYQQALGQGPQFIFQYYREEENGRGNFPPRFSGLQFPNYSSELNVNALELDDSALYLCASSLGWGSNEQFFGPGTRLTVL.

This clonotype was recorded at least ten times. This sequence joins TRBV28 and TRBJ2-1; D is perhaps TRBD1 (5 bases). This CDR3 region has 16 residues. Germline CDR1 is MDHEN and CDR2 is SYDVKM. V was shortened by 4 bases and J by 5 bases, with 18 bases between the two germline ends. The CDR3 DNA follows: TGTGCCAGCAGTTCCCCTCAGGGAAACTCGGACAATGAGCAGTTCTTC. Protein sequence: CASSSPQGNSDNEQFF.